Each of the 21 T cell receptor beta chains below was sequenced from the same sample in a study of T cell changes during pregnancy in multiple sclerosis. TCRdb's copy holds only in-frame clones and misses some; the assay was immunoSEQ multiplex PCR. This table holds tens of thousands of clones, about nine tenths found once. Sequencing was performed on CD4+ T cells from peripheral blood mononuclear cells, taken in the third trimester of pregnancy. The receptors were sampled from a female donor with multiple sclerosis, enrolled in a pregnancy study.

The V and J genes are TRBV5-1 and TRBJ2-3; D is perhaps TRBD2 (6 bases). Germline V gives CDR1 SGHRS, CDR2 YFSETQ. The V end was cut by 4 bases, the J end by 0 bases, with 15 bases between. The CDR3 has 16 amino acids. The CDR3 nucleotides are TGCGCCAGCAGCCCCTTGGGGGGAGGTAGCACAGATACGCAGTATTTT. The encoded protein is CASSPLGGGSTDTQYF.

This clone was detected a few times. The chain carries TRBV28 and TRBJ1-5, with D possibly TRBD1 on 6 matching bases. Looked up from germline, CDR1 is MDHEN and CDR2 is SYDVKM. The V end lost 3 bases, the J end lost 3 bases, and 12 bases lay between the germline ends. This CDR3 has 15 amino acids. In DNA, the CDR3 is TGTGCCAGCAGTTTTTCAGGGGCGTTCAATCAGCCCCAGCATTTT. The encoded protein is CASSFSGAFNQPQHF.

The chain recombines TRBV5-1 with TRBJ2-1; weak D call: TRBD2 (6 bases). The V gene's germline CDR1 is SGHRS and CDR2 YFSETQ. The V and J ends lost 4 bases and 6 bases respectively, with 17 bases between them. This CDR3 has 15 residues. In DNA, the CDR3 is TGCGCCAGCAGCCTCGGAGGGGATGGGACCAATGAGCAGTTCTTC. Translation gives CASSLGGDGTNEQFF. The variable domain in full, completed from reference TRBV5-1 and TRBJ2-1, reads KAGVTQTPRYLIKTRGQQVTLSCSPISGHRSVSWYQQTPGQGLQFLFEYFSETQRNKGNFPGRFSGRQFSNSRSEMNVSTLELGDSALYLCASSLGGDGTNEQFFGPGTRLTVL.

This chain connects TRBV5-5 to TRBJ2-1; D gene ambiguous. The CDR3 extends over 15 amino acids. CDR1 and CDR2 (germline): SGHKS, YYEKEE (reference sequence). Between the trimmed V and J ends, which lost 2 bases and 4 bases, there was a span of 13 bases. DNA for the CDR3: TGTGCCAGCAGCTTAAGAACAGCTTATTACAATGAGCAGTTCTTC. Translating gives CASSLRTAYYNEQFF.

This clone showed up just once. The chain couples TRBV5-1 to TRBJ1-3; 8 positions agree with TRBD1. CDR1 SGHRS and CDR2 YFSETQ come from the germline V gene. J lost 9 bases, V lost 0 bases, and 8 bases had no gene match. The length of the CDR3 is 15 residues. The CDR3 DNA follows: TGCGCCAGCAGCTTGGCGGCCGGACAGGGCTCCACCATATATTTT. Its translation is CASSLAAGQGSTIYF.

The chain recombines TRBV7-2 with TRBJ2-7; the match to TRBD2 covers 14 bases. Losses at the gene ends were 4 bases for V and 6 bases for J; bases not matched to a gene: 2. The CDR3 is made up of 14 amino acids. Germline V lookup: CDR1 SGHTA, CDR2 FQGNSA. CDR3 in amino acids: CASSSGLAGAEQYF. The CDR3 DNA reads as TGTGCCAGCAGCTCGGGACTAGCGGGAGCCGAGCAGTACTTC.

The V and J genes are TRBV19 and TRBJ1-4; 7 bases match TRBD1. CDR1 is LNHDA, CDR2 SQIVND, per germline (reference sequence). V lost 10 bases to trimming and J lost 7 bases; unmatched junction nucleotides: 15. The CDR3 totals 15 residues. CDR3 amino acids: CATSTGTVASEKLFF. The CDR3 bases are TGTGCCACCAGTACCGGGACAGTGGCAAGTGAAAAACTGTTTTTT.

The V gene is TRBV27, the J gene TRBJ1-4, with 7 bases matching TRBD1. The CDR3 length is 18 residues. V shed 4 bases and J 0 bases; nucleotides not matched to a gene: 11. Germline V gene lookup returns CDR1 MNHEY and CDR2 SMNVEV (reference sequence). CDR3 coding DNA: TGTGCCAGCAGTTCTCCCATGGACAGGATTGCAACTAATGAAAAACTGTTTTTT. This encodes CASSSPMDRIATNEKLFF. The entire variable domain, with the rest obtained from reference TRBV27 and TRBJ1-4, is as follows: EAQVTQNPRYLITVTGKKLTVTCSQNMNHEYMSWYRQDPGLGLRQIYYSMNVEVTDKGDVPEGYKVSRKEKRNFPLILESPSPNQTSLYFCASSSPMDRIATNEKLFFGSGTQLSVL.

The chain employs TRBV4-1 and TRBJ1-2; the match to TRBD1 covers 8 bases. The CDR3 is 15 amino acids. J gave up 1 base and V 3 bases, and 4 bases lay outside the gene matches. CDR1 is MGHRA and CDR2 is YSYEKL in the germline V gene. The DNA for the CDR3 is TGCGCCAGCAGCCACCCCGGACAGGGTAACTATGGCTACACCTTC. This encodes CASSHPGQGNYGYTF.

The rearrangement joins TRBV10-3 to TRBJ1-2; the D is unclear. The ends were cut back, 0 bases at V and 9 bases at J, with 14 bases in the middle. CDR3 length: 14 amino acids. From germline, CDR1 is ENHRY and CDR2 SYGVKD. The CDR3 DNA follows: TGTGCCATCAGTGAGTCGGGTGGCCTCGGGAGCTACACCTTC. The encoded protein is CAISESGGLGSYTF.

The genes are TRBV5-1 and TRBJ2-3; TRBD1 might be the D (5 bases). The CDR3 totals 12 residues. Looked up from germline, CDR1 is SGHRS and CDR2 is YFSETQ. V lost 6 bases and J 3 bases, leaving 8 bases between the germline ends. CDR3: CASTRGTDTQYF. For the CDR3, the DNA is TGCGCCAGCACAAGGGGAACAGATACGCAGTATTTT.

The sample holds one count of this clone. The gene calls are TRBV5-4 and TRBJ2-1; D unresolved. The V end was cut by 1 base, the J end by 7 bases, with 9 bases between. Germline V lookup: CDR1 SGHNT, CDR2 YYREEE (reference sequence). CDR3 length: 13 residues. The CDR3 loop reads CASSLPLQNEQFF. The CDR3 bases are TGTGCCAGCAGCTTGCCCCTACAGAATGAGCAGTTCTTC.

The chain links TRBV4-1 to TRBJ2-7, with 8 bases fitting TRBD1. CDR3 length: 15 amino acids. Germline CDR1 is MGHRA and CDR2 is YSYEKL. The trim removed 3 bases at V and 2 bases at J, leaving 6 bases unmatched. CDR3 sequence: CASSQGAGGTYEQYF. The DNA of the CDR3 is TGCGCCAGCAGCCAGGGGGCAGGGGGCACCTACGAGCAGTACTTC.

The chain recombines TRBV13 with TRBJ2-4; D perhaps matches TRBD2 (6 bases). The CDR3 extends over 16 amino acids. Trimming left V 1 base short and J 2 bases short, with 12 bases between. Germline V gene sequence: CDR1 PRHDT, CDR2 FYEKMQ (reference sequence). The chain's CDR3 is CASSLERVPPKNIQYF. CDR3 sequence (DNA): TGTGCCAGCAGCTTAGAGCGGGTGCCCCCCAAAAACATTCAGTACTTC.

V gene TRBV28 combines with J gene TRBJ2-7; D ambiguous. Trimming pared 3 bases from V and 5 bases from J, leaving 14 bases between. The CDR3 runs 14 residues. Germline assignment: CDR1 MDHEN and CDR2 SYDVKM. CDR3 coding DNA: TGTGCCAGCAGTTTGCGTCAGGATAAGGACGAGCAGTACTTC. It is translated as CASSLRQDKDEQYF. Together with reference TRBV28 and TRBJ2-7, the CDR3 gives the full variable domain: DVKVTQSSRYLVKRTGEKVFLECVQDMDHENMFWYRQDPGLGLRLIYFSYDVKMKEKGDIPEGYSVSREKKERFSLILESASTNQTSMYLCASSLRQDKDEQYFGPGTRLTVT.

The CDR3 spells CASSSSGRGGNTIYF. CDR3 nucleotide sequence: TGTGCCAGCAGTTCCTCTGGCAGAGGCGGAAACACCATATATTTT. V and J are TRBV27 and TRBJ1-3, with unresolved D. V was clipped by 4 bases and J by 4 bases, with 14 bases between them. This CDR3 is 15 amino acids long. Germline assignment: CDR1 MNHEY and CDR2 SMNVEV (reference sequence).

J is TRBJ2-2 and V is TRBV18, with TRBD2 matching over 14 bases. Per germline, CDR1 KGHSH and CDR2 LQKENI. Trimming cost V 2 bases and J 6 bases; bases outside gene matches: 8. CDR3 size: 18 residues. In nucleotides, the CDR3 is TGTGCCAGCTCACCAGGTGGGGGACTAGCGGGAGTCGCCGGGGAGCTGTTTTTT. Translated, it gives CASSPGGGLAGVAGELFF.

V and J are TRBV28 and TRBJ2-3; 7 bases match TRBD1. CDR1 is MDHEN, CDR2 SYDVKM, per germline. The length of the CDR3 is 15 residues. With 4 bases clipped from V and 0 bases from J, the junction kept 4 bases outside the gene matches. CDR3 amino acids: CASSSPTGSTDTQYF. The CDR3 region has the DNA TGTGCCAGCAGTTCCCCGACAGGGAGCACAGATACGCAGTATTTT.

The genes are TRBV20-1 and TRBJ1-1, with D unresolved. Germline values: CDR1 DFQATT, CDR2 SNEGSKA (reference sequence). This CDR3 comprises 11 residues. Trimming removed 8 bases from V and 1 base from J, with 8 bases in between. CDR3 in amino acids: CSTPGNTEAFF. DNA for the CDR3: TGCAGTACCCCAGGGAACACTGAAGCTTTCTTT.

This chain links TRBV14 with TRBJ2-3; D is undetermined. There are 11 residues in the CDR3. Trimming took off 2 bases at V and 7 bases at J, with 4 bases between the two ends. Germline assignment: CDR1 SGHDN and CDR2 FVKESK. CDR3: CASSQLHTQYF. As DNA, the CDR3 is TGTGCCAGCAGCCAACTCCATACGCAGTATTTT.

This chain uses TRBV10-1 with TRBJ1-1, with D uncertain. CDR3 length: 13 amino acids. V was pared by 7 bases and J by 5 bases, with 14 bases between. Germline values: CDR1 WNHNN, CDR2 SYGVQD (reference sequence). Written as DNA, the CDR3 is TGCGCCAGCATTGCAGGCAGTAAGACTGAAGCTTTCTTT. As protein: CASIAGSKTEAFF.